The source of this TCR beta chain is a study of early T cells in non-severe SARS-CoV-2 infection. The CDR3 runs to 12 residues. The germline V and J ends were trimmed by 3 bases and 6 bases, with 9 bases remaining between them. CDR1 and CDR2 from the germline V gene are SGDLS and YYNGEE. TCRdb fed the 5' RACE reads into MiXCR, producing one record per CDR3 protein. Of about 62,000 distinct CDR3 sequences listed, roughly 8.8% were seen once; the top ten hold 1.2%. This clonotype is a singleton in its sample. This TCR was sampled from an adult who was a healthcare worker with PCR-confirmed SARS-CoV-2 infection or an uninfected control (not recorded which). This rearrangement joins TRBV9 to TRBJ1-2; possibly TRBD1 for D (6 bases). The specimen sequenced was whole blood. CDR3 in amino acids: CASSEHRDGYTF. DNA for the CDR3: TGTGCCAGCAGCGAGCACAGGGATGGCTACACCTTC.